These 5 T cell receptor beta chains were all obtained from the same sample, sequenced in a study of prognosis after radiotherapy for stage I lung cancer. Genomic DNA was subjected to two-round multiplex PCR for amplification of TCR beta CDR3. Primers specific to each TRBV and TRBJ gene drove first-round PCR. TCRdb called the multiplex PCR reads again in MiXCR, with one record for every CDR3 protein. Of some 60,000 distinct CDR3 sequences in the sample, more than 20% are singletons; the top ten hold around 6.8%. Sample: PBMCs, taken before or after stereotactic body radiation therapy (not recorded which). The receptors derive from a donor over 45 with non-small cell lung cancer.

Comment on this clonotype: A read error is likely here: a far larger clone is one base away. The chain links TRBV6-4 to TRBJ1-2; 7 nucleotides line up with TRBD1. Germline-derived CDR1 and CDR2 are MRHNA and SNTAGT. This CDR3 has 14 amino acids. The J segment lost 6 bases and the V segment lost 6 bases, leaving 10 bases of the junction unmatched. CDR3 DNA sequence: TGTGCCAGCAGGTCCGGGACAGCTACCAATGGCTACACCTTC. As protein: CASRSGTATNGYTF.

This clonotype was counted ten times or more. The chain couples TRBV30 to TRBJ1-2; D is uncertain. This CDR3 comprises 11 residues. V shed 4 bases and J shed 1 base, with 4 bases lying between them. Germline-derived CDR1 and CDR2 are GTSNPN and SVGIG (reference sequence). The CDR3 protein is CAWTGNYGYTF. The CDR3 DNA is TGTGCCTGGACGGGTAACTATGGCTACACCTTC.

The chain uses TRBV6-4 and TRBJ1-2, with a weak D call TRBD1 (6 bases). Germline loops: CDR1 MRHNA, CDR2 SNTAGT. The CDR3 sequence is 15 residues long. V was clipped by 2 bases and J by 8 bases, with 18 bases between them. Here the CDR3 DNA reads TGTGCCAGCAGTGACCGCACAGGGTACTATGAAGGCTACACCTTC. Encoded protein: CASSDRTGYYEGYTF.

The chain couples TRBV6-9 to TRBJ2-7; 7 bases map to TRBD1. After removal of 3 bases from V and 1 base from J, the junction contained 3 bases not matched to a gene. The CDR3 is 14 amino acids. CDR1 is MNHGY and CDR2 is SVAAGI in the germline V gene. The CDR3 nucleotides are TGTGCCAGCAGTTACTCACAGGGGTCCTACGAGCAGTACTTC. This encodes CASSYSQGSYEQYF.

Points on this clonotype: One end of the junction varies from germline; a read error may be responsible. The chain uses TRBV2 and TRBJ1-2; D uncertain. The CDR3 runs 11 residues. Per germline, CDR1 SNHLY and CDR2 FYNNEI. The CDR3 here is CAISAVVGYTF. As DNA, the CDR3 is TGTGCCATCAGTGCTGTAGTGGGCTACACCTTC. The variable domain in full, completed from reference TRBV2 and TRBJ1-2, reads EPEVTQTPSHQVTQMGQEVILRCVPISNHLYFYWYRQILGQKVEFLVSFYNNEISEKSEIFDDQFSVERPDGSNFTLKIRSTKLEDSAMYFCAISAVVGYTFGSGTRLTVV.